The clone carrying this T cell receptor (beta chain) was seen just once. The antigen remains unidentified. This specimen comes from a study of cytomegalovirus exposure and HLA in healthy donors. The CDR3 consists of 16 residues. Losses at the gene ends were 3 bases for V and 4 bases for J; bases not matched to a gene: 6. Germline V CDR1 and CDR2: LNHDA, SQIVND (reference sequence). This PCR relied on a set of 60 Vbeta primers and 13 Jbeta primers. The protocol was immunoSEQ multiplex PCR, while the TCRdb copy is restricted to in-frame clones and leaves out a portion. Found here are about 120,000 clones, about 80% of them singletons; the top ten hold about 2%. General study results and limits: TCR association rates varied by HLA locus in a later analysis, with DRB1 highest and HLA-C lowest.

The sample consisted of PBMCs. The TCR was taken from a man younger than 35 in good health and CMV-seronegative. V usage is TRBV19 and J usage is TRBJ2-2, with TRBD2 matching 9 bases. CDR3: CASSIGAGGGTGELFF. CDR3 DNA sequence: TGTGCCAGTAGTATTGGGGCGGGAGGGGGCACCGGGGAGCTGTTTTTT.